Presented here are 31 T cell receptor beta chains from one specimen sequenced in a study of T-cell memory formation after mild COVID-19. One entry per CDR3 protein results from TCRdb running MiXCR on the 5' RACE reads. Among tens of thousands of distinct CDR3 sequences listed, roughly 7.2% were seen once. Input material: PBMCs or a T cell subset sorted from them (not recorded which). These receptors were obtained from an adult who had mild COVID-19 (a few samples of this study predate the infection). Cell type and time point are not known.

The gene calls are TRBV29-1 and TRBJ2-3; 11 positions agree with TRBD2. V gave up 3 bases and J gave up 6 bases; unmatched junction bases: 8. CDR1 and CDR2 (germline): SQVTM, ANQGSEA. The CDR3 consists of 15 residues. The CDR3 loop is CSVDGTSGGGDTQYF. DNA for the CDR3: TGCAGCGTTGACGGGACTAGCGGTGGGGGGGATACGCAGTATTTT.

This clonotype was observed many times. The rearrangement links TRBV12-3 or TRBV12-4 to TRBJ2-2; D is perhaps TRBD2 (7 bases). This CDR3 spans 15 amino acids. Trimming removed 4 bases at V and 7 bases at J, with 16 bases between. In DNA form, the CDR3 reads TGTGCCAGCAGTTGGGGGGGCTTCAGTGGCGGGGAGCTGTTTTTT. Its translation: CASSWGGFSGGELFF.

This clonotype was found many times. The CDR3 loop is CASSQGVGRETQYF. The CDR3 nucleotides read TGCGCCAGCAGCCAAGGGGTAGGGAGGGAGACCCAGTACTTC. The chain has TRBV4-3 and TRBJ2-5, with D possibly TRBD2 on 6 matching bases. Germline-derived CDR1 and CDR2 are LGHNA and YSLEER. This CDR3 comprises 14 residues. Trimming cost V 1 base and J 5 bases, with 11 bases left between them.

This clonotype was seen many times. This chain uses TRBV9 with TRBJ2-7, with a tentative D call TRBD1 (5 bases). The CDR3 contains 14 residues. Trimming stripped 0 bases from V and 2 bases from J, with 9 bases between. CDR1 is SGDLS, CDR2 YYNGEE, per germline. In nucleotides, the CDR3 is TGTGCCAGCAGCGTAGAGGCAGGGACCTACGAGCAGTACTTC. Residues: CASSVEAGTYEQYF.

This clonotype was detected ten times or more. This chain uses TRBV5-6 with TRBJ1-4; the match to TRBD1 covers 8 bases. This CDR3 comprises 13 residues. Germline V gives CDR1 SGHDT, CDR2 YYEEEE. J was trimmed by 11 bases and V by 4 bases; bases with no gene match: 7. The CDR3 bases are TGTGCCAGCAGCGTCGGACAGGGCTGGAAACTGTTTTTT. Translating it yields CASSVGQGWKLFF. Drawing the rest from reference TRBV5-6 and TRBJ1-4, the complete variable domain is DAGVTQSPTHLIKTRGQQVTLRCSPKSGHDTVSWYQQALGQGPQFIFQYYEEEERQRGNFPDRFSGHQFPNYSSELNVNALLLGDSALYLCASSVGQGWKLFFGSGTQLSVL.

This clonotype occurred a few times. V is TRBV6-5 and J is TRBJ1-2; no clear D. This CDR3 has 15 residues. V lost 0 bases, J lost 5 bases, and 13 bases lay in between. CDR1 is MNHEY, CDR2 SVGAGI, per germline. The CDR3 region is CASSYSRVFSYGYTF. The DNA of the CDR3 is TGTGCCAGCAGTTACTCGAGGGTCTTCAGTTATGGCTACACCTTC.

This clonotype showed up many times. The chain links TRBV20-1 to TRBJ1-2, with D tentatively TRBD1 (5 bases). The germline V and J ends were trimmed by 0 bases and 8 bases, with 13 bases remaining between them. The CDR3 is made up of 13 amino acids. Looked up from germline, CDR1 is DFQATT and CDR2 is SNEGSKA (reference sequence). The DNA of the CDR3 is TGCAGTGCTAGAGATGTGGCAGGGATCGGCTACACCTTC. It encodes CSARDVAGIGYTF.

In this sample, this clonotype turned up many times. This chain connects TRBV12-3 or TRBV12-4 to TRBJ1-1; D is uncertain. V lost 6 bases to trimming and J lost 2 bases, with 10 bases between them. This CDR3 contains 13 residues. The CDR3, as DNA: TGTGCCAGCAGGTCCTCCGATAACACTGAAGCTTTCTTT. It codes for CASRSSDNTEAFF.

The table lists this clonotype with many counts. The rearrangement uses TRBV12-5 and TRBJ2-3; 8 bases are shared with TRBD2. J was trimmed by 5 bases and V by 4 bases; bases with no gene match: 14. Looked up from germline, CDR1 is LGHNT and CDR2 is FRNRAP. The CDR3 spans 17 residues. The CDR3 bases are TGTGCTAGTGGTTCCATATTCCCGGGACTAGGGAAAGATACGCAGTATTTT. Translation: CASGSIFPGLGKDTQYF.

There are many counts of this clonotype. J is TRBJ1-1 and V is TRBV5-1; D gene unclear. In germline, CDR1 is SGHRS, CDR2 YFSETQ. Between the trimmed V and J ends, which lost 0 bases and 4 bases, there was a span of 10 bases. This CDR3 has 14 amino acids. The CDR3 DNA reads TGCGCCAGCAGCTTGGCCGTCAGCAGCACTGAAGCTTTCTTT. Protein sequence: CASSLAVSSTEAFF.

The gene calls are TRBV12-3 or TRBV12-4 and TRBJ1-1, with D perhaps TRBD1 (5 bases). The CDR3 covers 15 residues. Deletions cut 6 bases from V and 4 bases from J, with 18 bases between. CDR3 sequence (DNA): TGTGCCAGCAGGGACACCGGGGCCAGGGCCACTGAAGCTTTCTTT. Amino acid sequence: CASRDTGARATEAFF.

J is TRBJ2-1 and V is TRBV20-1; TRBD1 is a possible D gene (7 bases). The CDR3 sequence is 13 residues long. From germline, CDR1 is DFQATT and CDR2 SNEGSKA (reference sequence). V lost 6 bases to trimming and J lost 5 bases, with 14 bases between them. CDR3: CSAARGDHNEQFF. In DNA form, the CDR3 reads TGCAGTGCCGCCAGGGGGGATCACAATGAGCAGTTCTTC.

In its sample, this clonotype was seen many times. CDR3 bases: TGTGCCAGCAGCTTAGTGGGGGGGCAAGCTTTCTTT. Translation: CASSLVGGQAFF. The V call is TRBV7-2, the J call TRBJ1-1, with a tentative D call TRBD1 (6 bases). Germline-derived CDR1 and CDR2 are SGHTA and FQGNSA. The CDR3 length is 12 residues. Trimming pared 1 base from V and 9 bases from J, leaving 9 bases between. The full variable domain, its missing parts supplied by reference TRBV7-2 and TRBJ1-1, is GAGVSQSPSNKVTEKGKDVELRCDPISGHTALYWYRQSLGQGLEFLIYFQGNSAPDKSGLPSDRFSAERTGGSVSTLTIQRTQQEDSAVYLCASSLVGGQAFFGQGTRLTVV.

The CDR3 sequence: CASGGGFGSEQYF. The CDR3 nucleotides read TGTGCCAGCGGGGGGGGTTTCGGGAGCGAGCAGTACTTC. The chain carries TRBV5-4 and TRBJ2-7, with 7 bases matching TRBD2. Germline V gene lookup returns CDR1 SGHNT and CDR2 YYREEE (reference sequence). V lost 7 bases and J lost 6; bases outside the gene matches: 10. CDR3 length: 13 residues.

This clonotype showed up just a few times. This rearrangement joins TRBV5-1 to TRBJ1-1, with TRBD1 as a possible D gene (5 bases). Germline CDR1 and CDR2: SGHRS and YFSETQ. The CDR3 length is 15 residues. V lost 7 bases, J lost 3 bases, and 19 bases lay in between. DNA for the CDR3: TGCGCCAGCTCGGGGCAGGCCGGAGTAGACACTGAAGCTTTCTTT. Amino acid sequence: CASSGQAGVDTEAFF.

At least ten counts were recorded for this clonotype. The chain recombines TRBV7-8 with TRBJ2-1; TRBD2 matches at 11 bases. The CDR3 is 17 amino acids. With V trimmed by 0 bases and J by 5 bases, 6 bases remained unmatched. CDR1 and CDR2 from the germline V gene are SGHVS and FQNEAQ. The chain's CDR3 is CASSLALTSGGDNEQFF. The CDR3 DNA is TGTGCCAGCAGCTTAGCCCTTACTAGCGGGGGCGACAATGAGCAGTTCTTC. Supplemented by reference TRBV7-8 and TRBJ2-1, the full variable domain reads GAGVSQSPRYKVAKRGQDVALRCDPISGHVSLFWYQQALGQGPEFLTYFQNEAQLDKSGLPSDRFFAERPEGSVSTLKIQRTQQEDSAVYLCASSLALTSGGDNEQFFGPGTRLTVL.

The gene calls are TRBV14 and TRBJ2-5, with 10 bases lining up with TRBD2. CDR1 is SGHDN, CDR2 FVKESK, per germline. This CDR3 is built from 16 residues. Trimming removed 5 bases from V and 1 base from J; junction bases left unmatched: 7. The CDR3 sequence: CASSTSGRALQETQYF. CDR3 in DNA: TGTGCCAGCAGCACCAGCGGGAGGGCCCTCCAAGAGACCCAGTACTTC. The entire variable domain, with the rest obtained from reference TRBV14 and TRBJ2-5, is as follows: EAGVTQFPSHSVIEKGQTVTLRCDPISGHDNLYWYRRVMGKEIKFLLHFVKESKQDESGMPNNRFLAERTGGTYSTLKVQPAELEDSGVYFCASSTSGRALQETQYFGPGTRLLVL.

This clonotype was seen repeatedly, ten times or more. The gene calls are TRBV5-1 and TRBJ1-1, with 7 bases aligning to TRBD1. The CDR3 has 15 residues. Germline CDR1 SGHRS, CDR2 YFSETQ. Trimming took 0 bases from V and 4 from J; bases not matched to a gene: 6. CDR3 loop: CASSLDGAGGTEAFF. In nucleotides, the CDR3 is TGCGCCAGCAGCTTGGATGGGGCAGGGGGCACTGAAGCTTTCTTT. Supplemented by reference TRBV5-1 and TRBJ1-1, the full variable domain reads KAGVTQTPRYLIKTRGQQVTLSCSPISGHRSVSWYQQTPGQGLQFLFEYFSETQRNKGNFPGRFSGRQFSNSRSEMNVSTLELGDSALYLCASSLDGAGGTEAFFGQGTRLTVV.

The chain carries TRBV30 and TRBJ1-1; D possibly corresponds to TRBD1 (5 bases). Deletions cut 7 bases from V and 3 bases from J, with 12 bases between. Looked up from germline, CDR1 is GTSNPN and CDR2 is SVGIG (reference sequence). The CDR3 consists of 12 residues. CDR3 sequence reads: CASGKGDTEAFF. DNA for the CDR3: TGTGCCTCAGGGAAGGGCGACACTGAAGCTTTCTTT.

This clonotype was observed at least ten times. The V and J genes are TRBV12-3 or TRBV12-4 and TRBJ1-3; possible D gene TRBD1, 5 bases. The CDR3 totals 13 residues. Trimming cost V 9 bases and J 0 bases, with 9 bases left between them. The CDR3 nucleotides read TGTGCCAGTGACAGAGACTCTGGAAACACCATATATTTT. Translated: CASDRDSGNTIYF.

This clonotype was observed a few times. The chain joins TRBV5-1 to TRBJ2-3, with D maybe TRBD2 (5 bases). CDR1 is SGHRS, CDR2 YFSETQ, per germline. The CDR3 length is 15 residues. V lost 3 bases and J lost 3, with 14 bases in between. The DNA for the CDR3 is TGCGCCAGCAGCTATTTCCCCTGGAGGACAGATACGCAGTATTTT. Protein sequence: CASSYFPWRTDTQYF.

The chain is built from TRBV5-4 and TRBJ2-4; 12 bases are a match to TRBD1. The germline gives CDR1 SGHNT, CDR2 YYREEE (reference sequence). This CDR3 has 16 residues. With 4 bases clipped from V and 3 bases from J, the junction kept 5 bases outside the gene matches. CDR3 residues: CASSQGQGARKNIQYF. CDR3 coding DNA: TGTGCCAGCAGCCAGGGACAGGGGGCGCGCAAAAACATTCAGTACTTC.

The chain couples TRBV12-5 to TRBJ2-1; 7 bases line up with TRBD2. With V trimmed by 3 bases and J by 5 bases, 7 bases remained unmatched. This CDR3 contains 15 residues. The germline CDR1 and CDR2 sequences are LGHNT and FRNRAP. CDR3 loop: CASGFGGSFHNEQFF. CDR3 sequence (DNA): TGTGCTAGTGGTTTTGGCGGGAGCTTCCACAATGAGCAGTTCTTC.

The chain links TRBV6-1 to TRBJ1-1, with a tentative D call TRBD1 (6 bases). The CDR3 has 14 residues. Trimming took off 4 bases at V and 2 bases at J, with 11 bases between the two ends. Germline CDR1 is MNHNS and CDR2 is SASEGT. CDR3 in amino acids: CASSATGLNTEAFF. The CDR3 DNA follows: TGTGCCAGCAGTGCAACAGGGCTCAACACTGAAGCTTTCTTT.

There are many counts of this clonotype. The V gene is TRBV12-3 or TRBV12-4, the J gene TRBJ2-7; either TRBD1 or TRBD2 may fit D (5 bases each). The CDR3 extends over 12 amino acids. The V and J ends lost 6 bases and 11 bases respectively, with 17 bases between them. The CDR3 reads CASRLYPGPEYF. The CDR3 DNA follows: TGTGCCAGCAGGCTCTATCCGGGGCCGGAGTACTTC.

The chain has TRBV19 and TRBJ2-1; 10 bases match TRBD1. Unmatched junction bases numbered 3, after V lost 4 bases and J lost 3 bases. Germline V gives CDR1 LNHDA, CDR2 SQIVND (reference sequence). The CDR3 is made up of 15 amino acids. The CDR3 here is CASSTRDRGYNEQFF. The DNA of the CDR3 is TGTGCCAGTAGTACCCGGGACAGGGGCTACAATGAGCAGTTCTTC.

The sample holds a few counts of this clonotype. V gene TRBV4-1 combines with J gene TRBJ2-7, with 7 bases lining up with TRBD1. The CDR3 totals 15 residues. The V and J ends lost 1 base and 2 bases, in that order; junction bases with no gene match: 5. CDR1 MGHRA and CDR2 YSYEKL come from the germline V gene. In DNA, the CDR3 is TGCGCCAGCAGCCAAGCCTCGGGACAGACCTACGAGCAGTACTTC. It yields the protein CASSQASGQTYEQYF.

The DNA of the CDR3 is TGCAGTGCCCCAGATAAGGCGGGGATAAGCACAGATACGCAGTATTTT. It is translated as CSAPDKAGISTDTQYF. This chain links TRBV20-1 with TRBJ2-3; the D gene is possibly TRBD2 (6 bases). V gave up 6 bases and J gave up 0 bases, with 19 bases separating them. Germline V gene data show CDR1 as DFQATT and CDR2 as SNEGSKA (reference sequence). The CDR3 has 16 residues.

This clonotype was seen many times. The CDR3 bases are TGCAGCGTCGGCAGACTAGCGATAGGCGGGAACAATGAGCAGTTCTTC. Encoded protein: CSVGRLAIGGNNEQFF. The chain uses TRBV29-1 and TRBJ2-1; 8 nucleotides line up with TRBD2. CDR1 is SQVTM, CDR2 ANQGSEA, per germline. The CDR3 consists of 16 residues. Germline trimming cut 6 bases from V and 5 bases from J; bases unmatched to any gene: 15.

This clonotype was picked up many times. This chain links TRBV29-1 with TRBJ1-1; 7 bases align to TRBD1. Trimming at V came to 7 bases and at J to 4 bases, leaving 6 bases not matched to a gene. CDR1 SQVTM and CDR2 ANQGSEA come from the germline V gene. CDR3 length equals 12 residues. Here the CDR3 DNA reads TGCAGCGGTGACAGGGCGTCCACTGAAGCTTTCTTT. Translating it yields CSGDRASTEAFF.

This clonotype was found a few times. The gene calls are TRBV6-4 and TRBJ2-7, with a weak D call TRBD1 (5 bases). Trimming removed 0 bases from V and 4 bases from J, with 22 bases in between. The CDR3 contains 18 residues. CDR1 and CDR2 (germline): MRHNA, SNTAGT. CDR3 nucleotide sequence: TGTGCCAGCAGTGACTCGAATACCCAGACGGTGGGGCTATACGAGCAGTACTTC. Its translation is CASSDSNTQTVGLYEQYF.